This T cell receptor (beta chain) was identified in a study of blood T cell repertoires in COVID-19 (TCRdb year 2020). Turning to the overall study: The collaborator samples originated in the United States, Italy and Spain and spanned the acute and convalescent phases of COVID-19. The dataset comprised deeply sampled blood TCRbeta repertoires from subjects exposed to, actively infected with, or recovered from COVID-19. The prospective study material was composed of cDNA or gDNA derived from T cells, B-cell-depleted T cells, or PBMCs. Sample metadata almost always included a de-identified subject ID, COVID-19 status, age in years and sex. Samples came from the ongoing ImmuneRACE study (first 160 participants) plus 1,254 subjects from 6 global collaborators. The repertoires were released in a freely available public database meant as a resource for research on the immune response to SARS-CoV-2. Where available, HLA class I and class II types were obtained from metadata supplied by the sample provider rather than from assay-based typing.

Here is what the overall study found, with its caveats: How much clinical and demographic metadata was included differed by source and by participant, and the metadata was provided uncurated.

Spanning cysteine to phenylalanine, the CDR3 consists of 16 amino acids. The retained sequence is limited to the CDR3, 48 bases, with the frame set at the first base. Trimming removed 0 bases from V and 0 bases from J; the gene matches leave 3 bases unexplained. The germline V gene gives CDR1 as LGHNA and CDR2 as YNFKEQ. Enrolling through a virtual design, the prospective study's participants ranged in age from roughly 18 to 90 years and lived across roughly 23 United States geographic areas. In the prospective study, cohorts were assigned on the basis of participant-reported clinical history obtained from a screening survey and a study questionnaire. For ImmuneRACE Cohort 3, a participant was defined as recovered based on two consecutive negative NP/OP PCR tests, clearance by a healthcare professional, or resolution of symptoms. In the prospective study, mobile phlebotomists collected whole blood, serum and a nasopharyngeal or oropharyngeal swab from each participant. Additional blood draws and questionnaires over an approximately two-month period could optionally be provided by prospective study participants. Prospective study blood samples were shipped either frozen or at room temperature before DNA extraction.

A note on this clone: It lacks a known antigen. The sample holds no much larger clone one base away, and base qualities are not on file.

TCRbeta CDR3 regions were amplified from genomic DNA using the immunoSEQ Assay, a bias-controlled multiplex PCR. Turning to the authors' computational methods: The number of nucleated cells in each sample was estimated from the amplification of reference gene primers within the assay. To quantify the absolute abundance of each unique TCRbeta CDR3 rearrangement, sequence reads were collapsed and filtered. For each sample, productive Simpson clonality was calculated as the square root of Simpson's diversity index across productive rearrangements. TCRdb mirrors the immuneACCESS table, restricted to in-frame sequences. Some clones are absent from its copies; in checked studies, under half trace to an unresolved V gene, and the reason for the others is unknown. V, J and clone size were drawn from that table, and D and trimming were deduced from the DNA. This sample lists some 510,000 clones; around nine tenths were detected once. The ten biggest clones cover 1.5% to 2% of the sample.

The specimen was PBMCs or T cells enriched from blood (not recorded which). This TCR derives from a woman aged 40 to 50 who had recovered from COVID-19. The sequence joins TRBV4-2 to TRBJ1-2, with 8 central nucleotides matching TRBD1. The CDR3 protein sequence reads: CASSQDLTGANYGYTF. In nucleotide form, the sequence is TGTGCCAGCAGCCAAGATCTGACAGGGGCTAACTATGGCTACACCTTC.